The rows below give T cell receptor beta chains drawn from one sample of a study of blood T cell repertoires in COVID-19. This table comes from immunoSEQ multiplex PCR, and its TCRdb copy is limited to in-frame clones, with some not included. The sample contains hundreds of thousands of clones, around 87% of which appear only once. Sample: PBMCs or T cells enriched from blood (not recorded which). These receptors all stem from a woman aged 45 to 65 who had recovered from COVID-19. CDR3s leave out the opening cysteine and the closing phenylalanine or tryptophan. Each record gives: V gene, J gene, clone size, CDR3 protein. Clone size is shown for a subset of rows, as once, few, many or a class of expanded clone.

>TRBV4-1|TRBJ1-1|.
ASSLAVPAEAF
>TRBV11-2|TRBJ2-3|.
ASSLLLGSGDTDTQY
>TRBV6-5|TRBJ2-1|.
ASRKTGARHEQF
>TRBV7-9|TRBJ1-2|.
ASSLGQGDYGYT
>TRBV7-9|TRBJ2-3|few
ASSHNTIDTQY
>TRBV2|TRBJ1-1|once
ASRGTGLTEAF
>TRBV3-1/TRBV3-2|TRBJ1-4|.
ASSQGTGKKLF
>TRBV24-1|TRBJ2-5|once
ATSDSEGRETQY
>TRBV19|TRBJ1-1|.
ASSILTEAF
>TRBV2|TRBJ2-5|.
ASSTGTGVRETQY
>TRBV27|TRBJ2-7|.
ASSFRGNYEQY
>TRBV9|TRBJ2-1|.
ASSVVGQNNEQF
>TRBV3-1/TRBV3-2|TRBJ1-5|few
ASSPRQGARQPQH
>TRBV19|TRBJ1-4|.
ASSPLGRGDEKLF
>TRBV19|TRBJ2-1|.
ASSLGAGLFDNEQF
>TRBV6-5|TRBJ2-3|.
ASRVGAGYGDTQY
>TRBV9|TRBJ1-2|.
ASSDRTGYGYT
>TRBV19|TRBJ1-5|.
ASSITLNQPQH
>TRBV20-1|TRBJ2-1|.
SASVSRQF
>TRBV7-9|TRBJ2-5|.
ASTPGGAGTQY
>TRBV5-6|TRBJ2-7|.
ASSLWSALNEQY
>TRBV30|TRBJ2-7|.
AWTAGQGAYEQY
>TRBV24-1|TRBJ1-1|.
ATSEGDRDNTEAF
>TRBV5-1|TRBJ2-5|.
ASSLNGGETQY
>TRBV5-1|TRBJ1-1|once
ASSFREGNTEAF
>TRBV5-1|TRBJ1-2|.
ASKERQGDYGYT
>TRBV6-1|TRBJ1-5|.
ASSENGNQPQH
>TRBV19|TRBJ1-2|.
ASRSAGTIYGYT
>TRBV7-9|TRBJ1-2|.
ASSSTYGYT